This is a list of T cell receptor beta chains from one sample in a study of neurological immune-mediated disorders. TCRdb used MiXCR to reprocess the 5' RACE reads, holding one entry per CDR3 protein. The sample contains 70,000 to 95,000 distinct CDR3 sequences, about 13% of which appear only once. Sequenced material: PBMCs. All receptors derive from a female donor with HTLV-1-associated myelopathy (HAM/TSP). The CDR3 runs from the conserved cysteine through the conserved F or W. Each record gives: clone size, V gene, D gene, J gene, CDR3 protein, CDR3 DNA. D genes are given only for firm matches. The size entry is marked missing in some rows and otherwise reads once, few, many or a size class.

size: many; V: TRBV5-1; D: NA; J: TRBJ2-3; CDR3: CASSLGDRTDTQYF; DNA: TGCGCCAGCAGCTTAGGAGACAGAACAGATACGCAGTATTTT
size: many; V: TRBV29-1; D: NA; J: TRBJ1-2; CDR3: CSVGIELGGYTF; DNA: TGCAGCGTTGGGATTGAGCTGGGGGGCTACACCTTC
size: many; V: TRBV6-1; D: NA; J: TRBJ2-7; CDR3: CASSPGKYEQYF; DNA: TGTGCCAGCAGTCCGGGTAAATACGAGCAGTACTTC
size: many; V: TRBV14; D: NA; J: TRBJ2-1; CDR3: CASSQVEKSSYNEQFF; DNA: TGTGCCAGCAGCCAAGTAGAGAAGAGCTCCTACAATGAGCAGTTCTTC
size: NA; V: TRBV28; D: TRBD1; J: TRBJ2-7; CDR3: CASSTFSGGREQYF; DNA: TGTGCCAGCAGTACATTTTCAGGGGGACGCGAGCAGTACTTC
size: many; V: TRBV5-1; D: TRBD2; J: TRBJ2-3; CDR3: CASSLAGGSTQYF; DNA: TGCGCCAGCAGCTTGGCGGGGGGGAGTACGCAGTATTTT
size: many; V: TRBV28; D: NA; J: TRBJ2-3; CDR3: CASSTRRTTGTDTQYF; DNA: TGTGCCAGCAGCACTCGGAGGACGACTGGCACAGATACGCAGTATTTT
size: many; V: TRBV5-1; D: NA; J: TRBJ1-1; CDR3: CASSLHRMNTEAFF; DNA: TGCGCCAGCAGCTTACACCGCATGAACACTGAAGCTTTCTTT
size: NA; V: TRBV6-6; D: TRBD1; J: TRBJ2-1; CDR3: CASSYRIPGQGIGNEQFF; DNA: TGTGCCAGCAGTTACCGAATCCCGGGACAGGGGATTGGCAATGAGCAGTTCTTC
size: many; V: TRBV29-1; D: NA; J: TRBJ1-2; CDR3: CSTGEEVEGSYTF; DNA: TGCAGCACTGGGGAAGAGGTGGAAGGGAGCTACACCTTC
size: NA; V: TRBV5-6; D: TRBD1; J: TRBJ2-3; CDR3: CASSLLGTAVSTDTQYF; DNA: TGCGCCAGCAGCTTGCTAGGGACAGCCGTCAGCACAGATACGCAGTATTTT
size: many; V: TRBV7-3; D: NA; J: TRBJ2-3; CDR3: CASSRQGADTQYF; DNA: TGTGCCAGCAGCCGCCAGGGTGCAGATACGCAGTATTTT
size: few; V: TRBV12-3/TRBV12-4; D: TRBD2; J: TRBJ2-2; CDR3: CASSPLAGAGVGELFF; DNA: TGTGCCAGCAGCCCACTAGCGGGGGCCGGGGTCGGGGAGCTGTTTTTT
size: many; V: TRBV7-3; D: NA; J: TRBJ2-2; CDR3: CASSLFPPGTGELFF; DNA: TGTGCCAGCAGCTTATTCCCCCCTGGAACCGGGGAGCTGTTTTTT
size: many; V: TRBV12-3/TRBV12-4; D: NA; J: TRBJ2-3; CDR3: CASSWGGVSPQYF; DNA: TGTGCCAGCAGTTGGGGCGGTGTAAGTCCACAGTATTTT
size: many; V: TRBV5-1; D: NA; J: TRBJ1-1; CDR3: CASSPSTTTGKTEAFF; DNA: TGCGCCAGCAGCCCGTCCACGACCACGGGGAAGACTGAAGCTTTCTTT
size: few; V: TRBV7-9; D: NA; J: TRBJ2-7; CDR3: CASSYAPGQGLDEQYF; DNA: TGTGCCAGCAGCTACGCCCCGGGCCAGGGGCTGGACGAGCAGTACTTC
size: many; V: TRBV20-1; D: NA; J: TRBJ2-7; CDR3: CSARARAIYESEQYF; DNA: TGCAGTGCTAGGGCCAGGGCAATCTACGAGAGCGAGCAGTACTTC
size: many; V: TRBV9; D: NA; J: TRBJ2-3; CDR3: CASSLRPSGGGDTQYF; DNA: TGTGCCAGCAGCCTTAGACCGTCGGGGGGCGGGGATACGCAGTATTTT
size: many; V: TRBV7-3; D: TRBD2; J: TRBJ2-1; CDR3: CASSLSSGTEHEQFF; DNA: TGTGCCAGCAGCTTGAGTAGCGGGACGGAGCATGAGCAGTTCTTC
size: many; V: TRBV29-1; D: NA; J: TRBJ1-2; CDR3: CSVLAGPSLSYTF; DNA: TGCAGCGTCCTAGCCGGGCCGTCGCTTAGCTACACCTTC
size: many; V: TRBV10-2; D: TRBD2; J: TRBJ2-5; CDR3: CASTPGGETQYF; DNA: TGCGCCAGCACCCCGGGGGGAGAGACCCAGTACTTC
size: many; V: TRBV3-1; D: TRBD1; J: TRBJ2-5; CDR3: CASRPTDRGLQTQYF; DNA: TGTGCCAGCAGGCCGACAGACAGGGGGCTACAGACCCAGTACTTC
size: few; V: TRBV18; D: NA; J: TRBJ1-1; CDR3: CASSPGSEAFF; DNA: TGTGCCAGCTCACCAGGGTCTGAAGCTTTCTTT
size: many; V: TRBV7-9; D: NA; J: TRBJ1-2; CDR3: CASRSPLEGGNYGYTF; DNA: TGTGCCAGCAGATCACCTCTTGAGGGTGGGAACTATGGCTACACCTTC
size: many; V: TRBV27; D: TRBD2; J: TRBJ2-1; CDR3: CASSRGGRSRGEQFF; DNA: TGTGCCAGCAGTCGGGGGGGGAGGTCAAGGGGTGAGCAGTTCTTC
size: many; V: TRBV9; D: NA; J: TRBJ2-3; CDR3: CASSGTSTDTQYF; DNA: TGTGCCAGCAGCGGAACTAGCACAGATACGCAGTATTTT
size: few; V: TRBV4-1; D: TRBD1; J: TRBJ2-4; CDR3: CASSQGRGLNIQYF; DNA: TGCGCCAGCAGCCAAGGCAGGGGGTTGAACATTCAGTACTTC
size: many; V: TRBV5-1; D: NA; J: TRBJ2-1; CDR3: CASSSDGVNEQFF; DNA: TGCGCCAGCAGCTCTGACGGAGTCAATGAGCAGTTCTTC
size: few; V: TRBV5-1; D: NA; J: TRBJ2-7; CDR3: CASSVDEGRYEQYF; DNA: TGCGCCAGCAGCGTGGACGAAGGACGATACGAGCAGTACTTC
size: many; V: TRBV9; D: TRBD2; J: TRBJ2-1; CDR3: CASSVEPGGPYNEQFF; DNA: TGTGCCAGCAGCGTAGAGCCGGGGGGGCCCTACAATGAGCAGTTCTTC
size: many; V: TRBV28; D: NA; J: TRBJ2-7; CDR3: CASSGSGRRTYEQYF; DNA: TGTGCCAGCTCCGGAAGCGGCAGGAGAACCTACGAGCAGTACTTC
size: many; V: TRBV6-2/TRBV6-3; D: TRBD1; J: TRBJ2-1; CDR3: CASRTGVDEQFF; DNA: TGTGCCAGCCGGACAGGGGTTGATGAGCAGTTCTTC
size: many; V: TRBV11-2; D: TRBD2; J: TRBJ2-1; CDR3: CASSLVGRTSGGEQFF; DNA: TGTGCCAGCAGCTTAGTCGGGAGGACTAGCGGTGGTGAGCAGTTCTTC
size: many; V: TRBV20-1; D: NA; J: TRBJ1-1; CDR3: CSARGWNTEAFF; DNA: TGCAGTGCTAGAGGATGGAACACTGAAGCTTTCTTT
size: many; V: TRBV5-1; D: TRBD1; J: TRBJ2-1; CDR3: CASSTGQGYNEQFF; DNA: TGCGCCAGCAGCACGGGACAGGGATACAATGAGCAGTTCTTC
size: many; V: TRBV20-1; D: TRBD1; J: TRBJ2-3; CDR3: CSARDPGGVRTDTQYF; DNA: TGCAGTGCTAGAGACCCAGGGGGAGTGAGGACAGATACGCAGTATTTT
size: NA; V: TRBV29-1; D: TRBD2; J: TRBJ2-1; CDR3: CSVQRGSNNEQFF; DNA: TGCAGCGTTCAGCGGGGTTCAAACAATGAGCAGTTCTTC
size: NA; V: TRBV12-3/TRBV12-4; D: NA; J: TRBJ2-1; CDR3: CASSGSKRNTPYNEQFF; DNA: TGTGCCAGCAGCGGATCAAAGCGGAATACCCCCTACAATGAGCAGTTCTTC
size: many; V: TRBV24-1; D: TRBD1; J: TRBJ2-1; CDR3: CATSDLETGENEQFF; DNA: TGTGCCACCAGTGATTTGGAGACAGGGGAAAATGAGCAGTTCTTC
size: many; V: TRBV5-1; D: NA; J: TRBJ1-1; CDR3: CASSFLPGGSEAFF; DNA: TGCGCCAGCAGCTTCCTACCGGGGGGGTCTGAAGCTTTCTTT